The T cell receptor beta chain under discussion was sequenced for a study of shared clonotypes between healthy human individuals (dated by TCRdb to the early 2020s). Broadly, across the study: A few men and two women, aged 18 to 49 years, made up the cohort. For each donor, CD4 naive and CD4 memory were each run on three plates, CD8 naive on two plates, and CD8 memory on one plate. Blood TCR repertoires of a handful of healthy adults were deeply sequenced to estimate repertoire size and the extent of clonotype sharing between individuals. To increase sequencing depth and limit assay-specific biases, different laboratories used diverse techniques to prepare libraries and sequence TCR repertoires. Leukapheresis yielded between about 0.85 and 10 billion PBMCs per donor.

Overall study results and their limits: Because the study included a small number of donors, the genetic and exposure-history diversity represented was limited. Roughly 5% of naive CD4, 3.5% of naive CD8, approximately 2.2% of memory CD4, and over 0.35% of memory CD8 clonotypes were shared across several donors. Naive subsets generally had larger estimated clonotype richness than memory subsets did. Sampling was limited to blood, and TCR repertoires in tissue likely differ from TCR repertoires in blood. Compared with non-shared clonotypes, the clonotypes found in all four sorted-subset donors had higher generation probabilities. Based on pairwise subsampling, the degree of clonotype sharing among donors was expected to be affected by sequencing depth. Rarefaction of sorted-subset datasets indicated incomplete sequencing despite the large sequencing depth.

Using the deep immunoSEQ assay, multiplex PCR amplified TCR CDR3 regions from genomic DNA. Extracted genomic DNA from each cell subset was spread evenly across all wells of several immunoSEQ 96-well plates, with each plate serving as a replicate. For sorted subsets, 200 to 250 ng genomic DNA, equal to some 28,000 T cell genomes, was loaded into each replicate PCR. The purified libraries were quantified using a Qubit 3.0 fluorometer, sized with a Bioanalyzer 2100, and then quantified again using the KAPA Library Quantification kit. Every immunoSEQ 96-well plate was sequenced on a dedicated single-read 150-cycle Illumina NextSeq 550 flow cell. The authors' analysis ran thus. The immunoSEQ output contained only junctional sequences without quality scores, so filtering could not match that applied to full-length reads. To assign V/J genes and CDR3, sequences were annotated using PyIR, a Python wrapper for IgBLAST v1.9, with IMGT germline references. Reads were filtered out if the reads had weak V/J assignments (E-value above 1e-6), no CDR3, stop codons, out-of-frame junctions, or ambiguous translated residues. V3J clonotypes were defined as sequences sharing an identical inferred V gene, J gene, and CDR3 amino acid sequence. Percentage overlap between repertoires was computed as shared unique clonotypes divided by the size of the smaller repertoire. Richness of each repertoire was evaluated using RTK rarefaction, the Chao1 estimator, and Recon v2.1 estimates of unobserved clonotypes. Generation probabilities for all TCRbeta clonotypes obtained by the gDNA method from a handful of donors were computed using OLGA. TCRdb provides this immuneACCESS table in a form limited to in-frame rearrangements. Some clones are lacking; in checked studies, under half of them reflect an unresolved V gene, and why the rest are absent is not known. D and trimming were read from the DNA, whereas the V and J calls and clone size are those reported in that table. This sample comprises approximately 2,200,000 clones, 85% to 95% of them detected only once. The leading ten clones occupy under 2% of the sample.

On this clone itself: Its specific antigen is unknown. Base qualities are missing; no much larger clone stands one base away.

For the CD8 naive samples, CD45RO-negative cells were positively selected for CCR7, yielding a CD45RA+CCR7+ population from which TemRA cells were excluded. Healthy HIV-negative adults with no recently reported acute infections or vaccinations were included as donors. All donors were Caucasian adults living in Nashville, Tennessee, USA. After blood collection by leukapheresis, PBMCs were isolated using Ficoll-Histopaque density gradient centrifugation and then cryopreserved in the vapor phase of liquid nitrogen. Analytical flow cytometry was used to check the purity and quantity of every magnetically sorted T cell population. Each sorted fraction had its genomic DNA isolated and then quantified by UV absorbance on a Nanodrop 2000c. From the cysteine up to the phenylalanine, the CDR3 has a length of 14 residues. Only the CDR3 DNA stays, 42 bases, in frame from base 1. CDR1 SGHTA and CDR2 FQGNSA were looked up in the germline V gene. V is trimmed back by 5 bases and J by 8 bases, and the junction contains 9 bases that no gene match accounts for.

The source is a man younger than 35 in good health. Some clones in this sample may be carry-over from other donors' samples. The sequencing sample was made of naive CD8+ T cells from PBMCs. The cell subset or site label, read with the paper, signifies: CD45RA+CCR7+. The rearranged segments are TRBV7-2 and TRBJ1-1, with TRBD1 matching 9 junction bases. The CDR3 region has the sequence CASSLRTGVWEAFF. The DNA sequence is TGTGCCAGCAGCCTCCGGACAGGGGTATGGGAAGCTTTCTTT.